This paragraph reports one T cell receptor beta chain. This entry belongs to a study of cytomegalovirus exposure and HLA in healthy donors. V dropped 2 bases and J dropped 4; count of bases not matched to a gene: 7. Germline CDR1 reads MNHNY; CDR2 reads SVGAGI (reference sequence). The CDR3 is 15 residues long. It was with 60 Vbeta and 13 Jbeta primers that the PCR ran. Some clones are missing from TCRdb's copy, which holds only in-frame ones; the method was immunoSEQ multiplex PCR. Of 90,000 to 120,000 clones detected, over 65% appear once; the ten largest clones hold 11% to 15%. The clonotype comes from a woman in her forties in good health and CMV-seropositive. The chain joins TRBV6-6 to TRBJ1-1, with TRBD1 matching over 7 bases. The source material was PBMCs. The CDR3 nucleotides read TGTGCCAGCAGTTACCCCAGGGGGTCTGGCACTGAAGCTTTCTTT. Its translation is CASSYPRGSGTEAFF.